This T cell receptor (beta chain) originates from a study of cytomegalovirus exposure and HLA in healthy donors. Study conclusions and caveats: It was found in a later analysis that first-cohort TCR clusters tended to co-occur in the 100 to 150 validation repertoires. Researchers catalogued approximately 170 TCR beta chains as cytomegalovirus-associated. Usually a TCR sequence was rare, but some public TCRs were found in many donors.

This CDR3 comprises 13 residues. Germline V gene data show CDR1 as LGHNA and CDR2 as YSLEER. Separation from the roughly 680-subject first cohort characterized the roughly 120-subject validation cohort, to which the donors belonged. TCRdb's table, derived via immunoSEQ multiplex PCR, lists solely in-frame clones and lacks some. Among tens of thousands of clones listed, around 90% were seen once. This clone was seen once. Its antigen is not identified. The junction departs from germline at one end; a sequencing error may be responsible. The receptor was isolated from a woman in her twenties or thirties in good health and CMV-seronegative. The sequencing sample was made of PBMCs. This chain joins TRBV4-3 and TRBJ1-5; D gene unclear. CDR3 residues: CASSQAVFQAQHF. Written as DNA, the CDR3 is TGCGCCAGCAGCCAAGCCGTTTTTCAGGCCCAGCATTTT.